The following is a TCR beta chain sequence with its context. Its antigen remains unknown. The sample is drawn from a study of type 1 and type 2 diabetes patients. Per germline, CDR1 GTSNPN and CDR2 SVGIG (reference sequence). CDR3 length: 14 amino acids. With 3 bases removed from V and 0 bases from J, the gap between germline ends came to 12 bases. PCR was run on genomic DNA. Amplification of the beta chain CDR3 used 30 forward and 13 reverse multiplex primers. TCRdb independently ran MiXCR on the multiplex PCR reads; one entry per CDR3 protein. This sample has 280,000 or so distinct CDR3 sequences, with 40% to 50% found just once. Study-wide results and limits: With limited T2D and control samples, some T1D-only expanded clones may not be T1D-specific.

The receptor was derived from a man aged 18-30 years with type 2 diabetes. This chain connects TRBV30 to TRBJ2-7; TRBD1 or TRBD2 may be the D gene (5 bases each). The source material was peripheral blood mononuclear cells (PBMCs). CDR3 DNA sequence: TGTGCCTGGAGGGAAGGGACCTTCTCCTACGAGCAGTACTTC. Protein: CAWREGTFSYEQYF.